One sample yielded the 18 T cell receptor beta chains listed below, sequenced in a study of T cell responses to AZD1222 COVID-19 vaccine. Sequencing used immunoSEQ multiplex PCR; TCRdb keeps in-frame clones, though not all of them. Found here are 130,000 to 150,000 clones, around nine tenths of them singletons; the top ten hold over 1.1%. The specimen comprised peripheral blood, sampled on day 0 of AZD1222 vaccination. These receptors all stem from an adult in good health.

J is TRBJ1-2 and V is TRBV2; 10 bases align to TRBD1. V dropped 6 bases and J dropped 4; count of bases not matched to a gene: 11. Germline V gives CDR1 SNHLY, CDR2 FYNNEI. The CDR3 sequence is 16 residues long. The CDR3 here is CASRDTGQGKGYGYTF. CDR3 nucleotide sequence: TGTGCCAGCAGGGATACGGGACAGGGGAAAGGCTATGGCTACACCTTC.

The J gene is TRBJ2-7, the V gene TRBV5-6, with 8 bases fitting TRBD1. Per germline, CDR1 SGHDT and CDR2 YYEEEE. The CDR3 is 14 residues long. V lost 2 bases to trimming and J lost 3 bases; unmatched junction nucleotides: 4. The CDR3, as DNA: TGTGCCAGCAGCTTAGGACAGGGCGTCTACGAGCAGTACTTC. Encoded protein: CASSLGQGVYEQYF. Together with reference TRBV5-6 and TRBJ2-7, the CDR3 gives the full variable domain: DAGVTQSPTHLIKTRGQQVTLRCSPKSGHDTVSWYQQALGQGPQFIFQYYEEEERQRGNFPDRFSGHQFPNYSSELNVNALLLGDSALYLCASSLGQGVYEQYFGPGTRLTVT.

The chain combines TRBV19 with TRBJ2-5; 10 bases match TRBD2. This CDR3 comprises 14 residues. Germline V gene data show CDR1 as LNHDA and CDR2 as SQIVND (reference sequence). V was clipped by 6 bases and J by 5 bases; unmatched bases: 6. CDR3 in amino acids: CASSGGTSAETQYF. CDR3 nucleotide sequence: TGTGCCAGTAGCGGGGGGACTAGCGCGGAGACCCAGTACTTC.

The rearrangement joins TRBV7-2 to TRBJ1-1; 8 bases fit TRBD1. The CDR3 contains 15 residues. Germline V gene data show CDR1 as SGHTA and CDR2 as FQGNSA. After removal of 5 bases from V and 5 bases from J, the junction contained 10 bases not matched to a gene. The CDR3, as DNA: TGTGCCAGCAGCCCAACCAGGGGGCGGGAGACTGAAGCTTTCTTT. Amino acids: CASSPTRGRETEAFF.

In its sample, this clone was seen once. The V call is TRBV3-1 (or the pseudogene TRBV3-2), the J call TRBJ2-1, with 10 nucleotides matching TRBD2. The CDR3 is made up of 15 amino acids. J lost 4 bases, V lost 6 bases, and 6 bases had no gene match. Germline CDR1 reads LGHDT; CDR2 reads YNNKEL (reference sequence). The CDR3 nucleotides read TGTGCCAGCAGTCCTAGCGGGAGTTGGTACAATGAGCAGTTCTTC. This encodes CASSPSGSWYNEQFF.

The chain is built from TRBV24-1 and TRBJ1-2; TRBD1 might be the D (6 bases). The CDR3 is 15 amino acids. Germline V gene sequence: CDR1 KGHDR, CDR2 SFDVKD. The V end was cut by 4 bases, the J end by 6 bases, with 17 bases between. The CDR3 sequence is CATSERGGLRDGYTF. DNA for the CDR3: TGTGCCACCAGTGAACGGGGGGGGCTTAGAGATGGCTACACCTTC.

The chain is built from TRBV7-2 and TRBJ1-1; D ambiguous. The CDR3 consists of 13 residues. Per germline, CDR1 SGHTA and CDR2 FQGNSA. V lost 4 bases and J 1 base, leaving 7 bases between the germline ends. The CDR3 region has the DNA TGTGCCAGCAGCTCAGTCGGGAACACTGAAGCTTTCTTT. It yields the protein CASSSVGNTEAFF.

J is TRBJ2-3 and V is TRBV24-1; TRBD1 matches at 10 bases. Trimming at V came to 9 bases and at J to 4 bases, leaving 3 bases not matched to a gene. CDR1 is KGHDR, CDR2 SFDVKD, per germline. The length of the CDR3 is 13 residues. The CDR3 is CATGQGVADTQYF. The CDR3 DNA follows: TGTGCCACCGGACAGGGGGTGGCAGATACGCAGTATTTT.

The chain is built from TRBV9 and TRBJ1-1; weak D call: TRBD1 (5 bases). In germline, CDR1 is SGDLS, CDR2 YYNGEE. The CDR3 contains 18 residues. V lost 0 bases and J 6 bases, leaving 24 bases between the germline ends. The CDR3 here is CASSVEPLGGAPLAEAFF. The CDR3 DNA sequence: TGTGCCAGCAGCGTAGAGCCCCTAGGAGGGGCCCCTCTCGCTGAAGCTTTCTTT.

V and J are TRBV11-2 and TRBJ1-2; D may be TRBD1 (6 bases). Looked up from germline, CDR1 is SGHAT and CDR2 is FQNNGV. V shed 1 base and J shed 7 bases, with 16 bases lying between them. CDR3 length: 15 residues. The CDR3 nucleotides read TGTGCCAGCAGCTTAGTTGGCCGGGGACAAGGTGGCTACACCTTC. Its protein product is CASSLVGRGQGGYTF.

A remark on this clone: Other DNA variants within this sample encode the same CDR3. The rearrangement uses TRBV5-1 and TRBJ2-2; no firm D call. Germline CDR1 SGHRS, CDR2 YFSETQ. CDR3 length: 13 amino acids. V gave up 0 bases and J gave up 5 bases, with 5 bases separating them. The chain's CDR3 is CASSLGGTGELFF. The CDR3 region has the DNA TGCGCCAGCAGCTTGGGAGGTACCGGGGAGCTGTTTTTT.

This chain uses TRBV27 with TRBJ1-1; D gene uncertain. The ends were cut back, 2 bases at V and 5 bases at J, with 12 bases in the middle. Germline V gene sequence: CDR1 MNHEY, CDR2 SMNVEV (reference sequence). The CDR3 extends over 14 amino acids. The CDR3 reads CASSLRRMGTEAFF. The CDR3 DNA reads TGTGCCAGCAGTTTAAGGAGGATGGGGACTGAAGCTTTCTTT.

The gene calls are TRBV6-2 or TRBV6-3 and TRBJ2-3; unclear D gene. Trimming shortened V by 3 bases and J by 1 base, and 5 bases separated the two germline ends. This CDR3 contains 13 residues. Germline V CDR1 and CDR2: MNHEY, SVGEGT. The CDR3 loop is CASSYEGTDTQYF. CDR3 coding DNA: TGTGCCAGCAGTTATGAGGGCACAGATACGCAGTATTTT.

The V gene is TRBV6-4, the J gene TRBJ2-1; D might be TRBD2 (6 bases). This CDR3 comprises 16 residues. In germline, CDR1 is MRHNA, CDR2 SNTAGT. V was shortened by 5 bases and J by 6 bases, with 20 bases between the two germline ends. CDR3 amino acids: CASSPEGEVVVNEQFF. CDR3 DNA sequence: TGTGCCAGCAGTCCCGAAGGGGAGGTGGTAGTCAATGAGCAGTTCTTC.

J is TRBJ1-1 and V is TRBV6-2 or TRBV6-3; TRBD1 might be the D (5 bases). Trimming stripped 6 bases from V and 1 base from J, with 9 bases between. The germline CDR1 and CDR2 sequences are MNHEY and SVGEGT. The CDR3 consists of 13 residues. The CDR3 DNA reads as TGTGCCAGCAGCGCTACAGGGAACACTGAAGCTTTCTTT. Its translation is CASSATGNTEAFF.

CDR3 DNA sequence: TGTGCCAGCAGCGCTCCGAGGACAGGGAGGGTTGGTACAGATACGCAGTATTTT. The encoded protein is CASSAPRTGRVGTDTQYF. The chain couples TRBV9 to TRBJ2-3; a possible D gene is TRBD1 (8 bases). Trimming left V 3 bases short and J 3 bases short, with 23 bases between. The CDR3 loop spans 18 amino acids. Germline CDR1 and CDR2: SGDLS and YYNGEE.

The chain uses TRBV11-2 and TRBJ2-2; no reliable D call. From germline, CDR1 is SGHAT and CDR2 FQNNGV. Trimming pared 10 bases from V and 1 base from J, leaving 10 bases between. The CDR3 totals 13 residues. The CDR3 region has the DNA TGTGCCACCCTGAGACAGAACACCGGGGAGCTGTTTTTT. It codes for CATLRQNTGELFF.

The V gene is TRBV5-4, the J gene TRBJ1-6; 8 nucleotides align to TRBD1. CDR1 and CDR2 (germline): SGHNT, YYREEE (reference sequence). CDR3 length: 15 amino acids. The ends lost 4 bases at V and 6 bases at J; junction bases unmatched: 6. The chain's CDR3 is CASSLLGQANSPLHF. The CDR3, as DNA: TGTGCCAGCAGCCTCTTGGGACAGGCTAATTCACCCCTCCACTTT.